Listed here is a single TCR beta chain. This entry comes from a study of T cell repertoires in cytomegalovirus infection. TCRdb processed the reads anew with MiXCR; each CDR3 protein has one entry. In the table there are roughly 600,000 distinct CDR3 sequences, 20% to 25% of which are singletons. V was trimmed by 0 bases and J by 6 bases, leaving 10 bases between them. Germline loops: CDR1 SGHRS, CDR2 YFSETQ. The CDR3 runs to 13 residues. Sequencing input: CD8+ T cells from PBMCs. The source of this sequence is a human donor in good health (CMV status not recorded). Some clones in this sample may be carry-over from other donors' samples. The chain links TRBV5-1 to TRBJ2-7; D possibly matches TRBD1 or TRBD2 (6 bases each). The chain's CDR3 is CASSLVRGREQYF. CDR3 DNA sequence: TGCGCCAGCAGCTTGGTCCGGGGGCGCGAGCAGTACTTC.